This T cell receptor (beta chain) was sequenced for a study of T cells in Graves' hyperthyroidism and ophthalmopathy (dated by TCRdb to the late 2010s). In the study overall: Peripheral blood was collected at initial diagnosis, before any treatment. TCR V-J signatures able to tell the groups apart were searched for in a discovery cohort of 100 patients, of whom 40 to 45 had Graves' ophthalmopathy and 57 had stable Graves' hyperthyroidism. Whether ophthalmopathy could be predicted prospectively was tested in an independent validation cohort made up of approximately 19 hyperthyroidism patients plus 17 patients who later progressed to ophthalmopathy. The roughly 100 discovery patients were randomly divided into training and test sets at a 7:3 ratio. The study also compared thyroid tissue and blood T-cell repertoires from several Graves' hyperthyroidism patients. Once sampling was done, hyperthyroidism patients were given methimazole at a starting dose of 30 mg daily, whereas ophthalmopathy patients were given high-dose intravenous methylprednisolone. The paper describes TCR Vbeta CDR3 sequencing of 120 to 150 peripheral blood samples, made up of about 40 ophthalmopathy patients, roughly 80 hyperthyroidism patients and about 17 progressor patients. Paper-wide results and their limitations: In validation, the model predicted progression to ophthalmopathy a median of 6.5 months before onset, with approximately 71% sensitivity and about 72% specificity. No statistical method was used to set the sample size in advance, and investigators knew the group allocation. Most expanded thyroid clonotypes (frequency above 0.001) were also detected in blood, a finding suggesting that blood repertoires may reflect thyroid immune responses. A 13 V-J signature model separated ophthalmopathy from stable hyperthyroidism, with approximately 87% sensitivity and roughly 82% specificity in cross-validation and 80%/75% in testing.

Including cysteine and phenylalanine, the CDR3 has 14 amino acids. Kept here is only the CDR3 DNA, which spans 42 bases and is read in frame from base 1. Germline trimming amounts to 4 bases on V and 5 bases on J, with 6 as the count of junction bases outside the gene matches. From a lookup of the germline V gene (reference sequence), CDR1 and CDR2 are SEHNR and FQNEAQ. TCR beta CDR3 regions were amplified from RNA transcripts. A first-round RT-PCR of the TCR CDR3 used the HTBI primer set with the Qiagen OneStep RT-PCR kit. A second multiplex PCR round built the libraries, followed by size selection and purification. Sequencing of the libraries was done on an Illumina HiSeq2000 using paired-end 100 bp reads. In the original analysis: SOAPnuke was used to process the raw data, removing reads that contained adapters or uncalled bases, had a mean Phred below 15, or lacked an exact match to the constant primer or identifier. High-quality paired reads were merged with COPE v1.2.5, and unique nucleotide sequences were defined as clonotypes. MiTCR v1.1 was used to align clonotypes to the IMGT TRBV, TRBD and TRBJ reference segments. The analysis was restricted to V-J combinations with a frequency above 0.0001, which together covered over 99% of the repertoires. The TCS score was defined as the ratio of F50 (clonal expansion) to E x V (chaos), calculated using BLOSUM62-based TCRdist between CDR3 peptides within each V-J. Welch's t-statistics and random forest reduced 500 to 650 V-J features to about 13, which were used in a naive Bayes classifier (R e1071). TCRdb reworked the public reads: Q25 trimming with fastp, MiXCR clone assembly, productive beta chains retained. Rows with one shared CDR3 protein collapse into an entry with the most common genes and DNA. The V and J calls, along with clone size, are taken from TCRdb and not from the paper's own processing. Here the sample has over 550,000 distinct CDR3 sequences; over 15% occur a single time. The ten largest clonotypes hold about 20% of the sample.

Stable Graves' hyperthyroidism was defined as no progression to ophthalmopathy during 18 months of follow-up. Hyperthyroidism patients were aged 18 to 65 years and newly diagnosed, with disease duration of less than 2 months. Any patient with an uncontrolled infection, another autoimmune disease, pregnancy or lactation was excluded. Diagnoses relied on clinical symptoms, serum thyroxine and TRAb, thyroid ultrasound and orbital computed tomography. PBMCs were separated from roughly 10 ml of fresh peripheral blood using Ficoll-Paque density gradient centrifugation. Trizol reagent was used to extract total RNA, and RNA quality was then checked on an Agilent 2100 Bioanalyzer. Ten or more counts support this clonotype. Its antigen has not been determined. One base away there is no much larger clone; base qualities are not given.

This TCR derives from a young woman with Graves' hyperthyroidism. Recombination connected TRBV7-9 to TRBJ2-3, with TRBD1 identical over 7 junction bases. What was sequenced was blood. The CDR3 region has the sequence CASSSTHRGDTQYF. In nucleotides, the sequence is TGTGCCAGCAGCTCCACCCACAGGGGAGATACGCAGTATTTT.